A selection of T cell receptor beta chains follows, all from one sample in a study of cytomegalovirus exposure and HLA in healthy donors. This table comes from immunoSEQ multiplex PCR, and its TCRdb copy is limited to in-frame clones, with some not included. The table has 150,000 to 200,000 clones, approximately 88% seen once; the top ten hold 1.2%. The sample consisted of PBMCs. Receptor source: a boy aged 2 to 10 in good health and CMV-seronegative. The conserved cysteine and the conserved F or W are not part of the CDR3 here.

v_gene: TRBV2; CDR3aa: ASSDHLLANEQF
v_gene: TRBV29-1; CDR3aa: SVVGDLNTEAF
v_gene: TRBV29-1; CDR3aa: SVEHILANTEAF
v_gene: TRBV2; CDR3aa: ASLDSDAKNIQY
v_gene: TRBV6-6; CDR3aa: ASSYSTGTSGNTIY
v_gene: TRBV30; CDR3aa: AWTSPGGGGDIYGYT
v_gene: TRBV11-2; CDR3aa: ASSFETGYGYT
v_gene: TRBV4-2; CDR3aa: ASSHSPRGLAGNFSGANVLT
v_gene: TRBV10-3; CDR3aa: AISSRGVDGYT
v_gene: TRBV7-2; CDR3aa: ASSLGLGREYNEQF
v_gene: TRBV19; CDR3aa: ASSLIRGSYGYT
v_gene: TRBV18; CDR3aa: ASSETDSPLH
v_gene: TRBV30; CDR3aa: ACFPGDRRYEQY
v_gene: TRBV19; CDR3aa: ASSIRVAGSSYNEQF
v_gene: TRBV6-5; CDR3aa: ASRTSGIENEQF
v_gene: TRBV19; CDR3aa: ASSILAGYGYT
v_gene: TRBV9; CDR3aa: ASSAVSGGPQETQY
v_gene: TRBV10-2; CDR3aa: AARQSNTGELF
v_gene: TRBV12-5; CDR3aa: ASGLVPGGYTEAF
v_gene: TRBV11-2; CDR3aa: ASSLELAGIYEQY
v_gene: TRBV5-1; CDR3aa: ASSTGYGYT
v_gene: TRBV19; CDR3aa: ASRLAGDLSYEQY
v_gene: TRBV14; CDR3aa: ASSQDYGGTGELF
v_gene: TRBV4-1; CDR3aa: ASSQAGPGTPTNEKLF
v_gene: TRBV30; CDR3aa: AWRGLPGLAGGETQY
v_gene: TRBV29-1; CDR3aa: SVEVIAGGLAGEQF
v_gene: TRBV30; CDR3aa: AWSGGGETQY
v_gene: TRBV7-6; CDR3aa: ASSSSTSGVREQF
v_gene: TRBV27; CDR3aa: ASSLKGQGRNEQF
v_gene: TRBV15; CDR3aa: ATSGFSGRRIEQF
v_gene: TRBV19; CDR3aa: ASSIEGTNDYEQY
v_gene: TRBV5-1; CDR3aa: ASRLISGSSYNEQF
v_gene: TRBV10-3; CDR3aa: AISEAGGNTIY
v_gene: TRBV9; CDR3aa: ASSPRSMYGYT
v_gene: TRBV7-9; CDR3aa: ASSLLVGDYGYT
v_gene: TRBV30; CDR3aa: AAWQGTDEKLF
v_gene: TRBV11-2; CDR3aa: ASRRRTGPGTQY
v_gene: TRBV6-1; CDR3aa: ASKGQGIKGGYT
v_gene: TRBV25-1; CDR3aa: ASSDLGGYGYT
v_gene: TRBV9; CDR3aa: ASSPITDTQY
v_gene: TRBV30; CDR3aa: AWDRQGGTEAF
v_gene: TRBV7-2; CDR3aa: ASSLGGGWYEQF
v_gene: TRBV7-9; CDR3aa: ASSLAVVPTSGSRQF
v_gene: TRBV5-6; CDR3aa: ASSSGRSGEQF
v_gene: TRBV7-3; CDR3aa: ASSLGRDNEQF
v_gene: TRBV11-2; CDR3aa: ASSLGGTSVHTDTQY
v_gene: TRBV19; CDR3aa: ASSKGDPRADTQY
v_gene: TRBV27; CDR3aa: ASSPTPSGRANVLT
v_gene: TRBV4-2; CDR3aa: ASSQAGSPF
v_gene: TRBV7-9; CDR3aa: ASSLGQVASTDTQY
v_gene: TRBV5-1; CDR3aa: ASSLTGGEDTQY
v_gene: TRBV5-1; CDR3aa: ASSVSGGANTGELF
v_gene: TRBV14; CDR3aa: ASSQRLPTANTEAF
v_gene: TRBV21-1; CDR3aa: ASSKPDGGGGGNQPQH
v_gene: TRBV27; CDR3aa: ASSSLSGNTIY
v_gene: TRBV6-6; CDR3aa: ASSINRGAYGYT
v_gene: TRBV15; CDR3aa: ATSRGLAGEETQY